This T cell receptor beta chain was recovered during a study of blood T cells in healthy people across ages (dated by TCRdb to the mid-2010s). For the wider study: In model experiments, template switching captured about one uniquely barcoded TCR beta cDNA molecule for every two T cells. The study measured age-related changes in TCR beta repertoire diversity using deep sequencing normalized with unique cDNA molecular identifiers. For two donors (one aged 18 to 30 and one aged 80 or older), the study analyzed two additional independent replicas of 1 million unique cDNA reads from the same blood draw. Donors were grouped into four age groups: young (average roughly 15 years), middle-aged (about 40), aged (around 60) and long-lived (about 89). Donors of different ages were randomly distributed across sequencing lanes to avoid experimental bias.

Donors were 40 or so systemically healthy Caucasian individuals from Russia aged roughly 6 to 90 years. Ten milliliters of peripheral blood were drawn from each donor into EDTA-treated Vacutainer tubes. Ficoll-Paque density-gradient centrifugation was used to isolate PBMCs, with at least 7 million per sample. Total RNA was extracted from PBMCs with Trizol reagent, with at least 5 micrograms obtained per sample. For every donor, flow cytometry on a PBMC aliquot measured the percentage of naive CD45RAhigh/CD27high T cells. To prepare the library, 5' RACE was applied. TCRdb names Illumina HiSeq 2500 as the instrument used. A second about 6 to 11 cycle PCR used a sample-barcoded 5' primer and a J-beta primer mix. A template-switch 5' adaptor carrying 12 random nucleotides introduced a unique molecular identifier onto each TCR beta cDNA molecule. Each sample yielded at least 3 million CDR3-containing paired-end reads. First-strand cDNA was synthesized from all RNA with the Mint cDNA synthesis kit, primed by a TRBC-specific oligonucleotide. Following uracil-DNA glycosylase treatment, all cDNA underwent a first 18-cycle PCR with the universal primers M1SS and BC2_uni_R. As for the original processing: For normalization, 1 million high-quality reads were randomly selected from each sample, with every read carrying a distinct molecular identifier. Instead of being binned into consensus sequences, reads with shared molecular identifiers were discarded. CDR3 identification, clonotype clustering and error correction used MiTCR with a Q25 quality threshold and the strictest error-elimination algorithm. Lower-bound total TCR beta diversity was estimated with a nonparametric unseen species model using Euler transformation. The public reads were run again by TCRdb, first through fastp at Q25 and then through MiXCR, and only productive beta chains were kept. CDR3 protein duplicates are merged, each entry listing the most common genes and DNA. The V and J calls, along with clone size, are taken from TCRdb and not from the paper's own processing. The sample table lists about 730,000 distinct CDR3 sequences, roughly 47% of them with a count of one. 20% to 25% of the sample comes from the top ten.

With respect to this clonotype: Its antigen is still unknown. No qualities accompany the bases; no much larger clone lies one base away.

The CDR3 has 15 amino acids, counting the end cysteine and phenylalanine. Left in the record is the CDR3 DNA by itself, 45 bases read in frame from the first base. Sequences DFQATT (CDR1) and SNEGSKA (CDR2) are obtained from the germline V gene (reference sequence). V is cut back by 0 bases and J by 5 bases, with 5 bases in the junction unmatched. The study at large found these results: As age increased, observed TCR beta diversity per million T cells dropped in a roughly linear way, and a significant reduction was already evident by age 40. There was a strong correlation between observed TCR beta diversity and the percentage of naive T cells measured by flow cytometry. Total diversity estimates from one million sequenced T cells were considered lower bounds and underestimates. Bulk unsorted PBMC profiling prevented conclusive comparison of naive and antigen-experienced compartments. Because the CMV infection status of the donors was unknown, age-related changes in expanded clonotypes may potentially have been confounded. Compared with the aged group, the long-lived group had more naive CD4+ T cells, fewer expanded clones and increased TCR diversity, suggesting age selection.

The sequencing input was blood. This sequence originates from a woman aged 55-69 years in good health. Rearrangement joined TRBV20-1 to TRBJ2-3; 10 central bases correspond to TRBD2. The DNA is as follows: TGCAGTGCTAGAGATGGAGCGGGGGGGGGAGATACGCAGTATTTT. It encodes CSARDGAGGGDTQYF.